This T cell receptor beta chain came from a study of regulatory T cells in long-lasting Graves disease. Stated time point: newly diagnosed GD, antithyroid drugs for less than 3 months. The TCR library was made from RNA extracted from PBMCs. From germline, CDR1 is ENHRY and CDR2 SYGVKD. The CDR3 has 13 residues. The V end lost 0 bases, the J end lost 5 bases, and 5 bases lay between the germline ends. To make TCR beta libraries, researchers used iRepertoire HTBI primers and Arm-PCR of CDR3 regions. TCRdb analysed the multiplex PCR reads with MiXCR anew, one entry per CDR3 protein. The repertoire includes 560,000 or so distinct CDR3 sequences, around 15% of them detected once, and around 11% sits in the top ten. This sample also appeared in a second study, on T cells in Graves' hyperthyroidism and ophthalmopathy. That work adds: Recently diagnosed hyperthyroidism of less than 2 months' duration affected patients aged 18 to 65.

This clonotype was sampled from a man younger than 30 with Graves disease. V is TRBV10-3 and J is TRBJ2-1; D unclear. Source: peripheral blood mononuclear cells (PBMCs), taken at new diagnosis, from a patient treated with antithyroid drugs. CDR3: CAISESNNNEQFF. CDR3 DNA: TGTGCCATCAGTGAGTCGAACAACAATGAGCAGTTCTTC.